This TCR beta chain originates from a study of vaccination and CD4 T cells after COVID-19. As for the study in general: Convalescent cases consisted of six males and four females, of whom two were Hispanic.

The treatment denotes: approximately 11-day PBMC culture with coronavirus spike peptide pools or control peptides (ViraFEST assay). This CDR3 region has 12 residues. From germline, CDR1 is SGHVS and CDR2 FQNEAQ. Sequencing of cultured CD4+ T cell DNA used the Oncomine TCR Beta short-read assay. Genomic DNA extraction was carried out from cultured CD4+ T cells. TCRdb re-derived calls from the PCR reads in MiXCR, one entry per CDR3 protein. The repertoire holds 15,000 to 20,000 distinct CDR3 sequences, with 40% to 55% as singletons. A note on this clonotype: Its target is not known. The junction departs from germline at one end; a sequencing error may be responsible.

The clonotype was recovered from a human donor who had recovered from COVID-19. Sample: CD4+ T cells from blood, cultured in vitro. The V and J genes are TRBV7-8 and TRBJ2-1; 12 nucleotides line up with TRBD2. This CDR3 is CASSLGTSGNTF. The DNA for the CDR3 is TGTGCCAGCAGCTTAGGGACTAGCGGGAATACCTTC. The full variable domain, rest sourced from reference TRBV7-8 and TRBJ2-1, is GAGVSQSPRYKVAKRGQDVALRCDPISGHVSLFWYQQALGQGPEFLTYFQNEAQLDKSGLPSDRFFAERPEGSVSTLKIQRTQQEDSAVYLCASSLGTSGNTFGPGTRLTVL.